The present entry profiles one T cell receptor beta chain with its context. What it recognizes is unknown. The sample originates from a study of persistence of HIV-infected CD4 T cells. At the level of the study: CD4+ T cells responding to CMV or HIV-1 Gag were isolated.

Study observations and caveats: Compared with CD3/CD28-stimulated cells, CMV- and Gag-responding cells showed lower TCRbeta richness. Rare CMV-responding cells carrying HIV-1 proviruses were not analyzed separately for TCR.

The immunoSEQ assay was version 4, run in survey mode. Profiling relied on immunoSEQ multiplex PCR, and the TCRdb table lists in-frame clones only, not all of them. This sample carries fewer than 40,000 clones, 82% of them seen once, and the ten largest clones take 5% to 7%. Stimulation used approximately 9.5 ug/mL lysate from CMV-infected fibroblasts. CD40L/CD69 double-negative CD45RO-high memory CD4+ T cells were collected. V was trimmed by 1 base and J by 6 bases, leaving 10 bases between them. CDR1 and CDR2 from the germline V gene are SGHDN and FVKESK. The CDR3 sequence is 13 residues long. Sample: CD4+ T cells sorted from PBMCs after roughly 19-hour stimulation, taken from a patient who received antiretroviral therapy. The TCR originated in an adult woman with HIV who was CMV-seropositive. The genes are TRBV14 and TRBJ2-7; D gene uncertain. The CDR3 spells CASSQVLMFEQYF. The CDR3 DNA is TGTGCCAGCAGCCAAGTTCTTATGTTCGAGCAGTACTTC.